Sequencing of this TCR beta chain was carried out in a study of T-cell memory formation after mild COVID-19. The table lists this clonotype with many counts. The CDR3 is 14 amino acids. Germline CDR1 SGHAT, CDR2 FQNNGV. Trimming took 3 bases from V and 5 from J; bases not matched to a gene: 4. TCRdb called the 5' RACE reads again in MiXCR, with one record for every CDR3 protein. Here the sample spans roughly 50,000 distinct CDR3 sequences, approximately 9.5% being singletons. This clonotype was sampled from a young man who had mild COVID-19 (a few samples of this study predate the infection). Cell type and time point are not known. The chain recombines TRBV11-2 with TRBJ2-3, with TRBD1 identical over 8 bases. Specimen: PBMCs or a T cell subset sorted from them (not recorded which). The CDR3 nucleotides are TGTGCCAGCAGCTTCACACAGGGGGAAGATACGCAGTATTTT. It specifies CASSFTQGEDTQYF.